Presented here are 9 T cell receptor beta chains from one specimen sequenced in a study of blood T cell repertoires in COVID-19 (dated by TCRdb to between 2020 and 2021). Library preparation employed the immunoSEQ multiplex PCR assay. Entries here come from immuneACCESS through TCRdb and include only in-frame sequences with V and J called. Some clones fail to appear in such tables; in the studies checked, an unresolved V gene covers under half of the shortfall, and the cause of the remainder is unknown. The sample table holds some 270,000 clones, of which approximately 83% were seen once. Of the sample, roughly 11% is held by the ten largest clones. Sequencing input: peripheral blood. Receptor source: an older woman with acute or convalescent COVID-19.

The chain has TRBV2 and TRBJ2-1, with D possibly being TRBD2 (6 bases). Germline V gene data show CDR1 as SNHLY and CDR2 as FYNNEI. The ends were cut back, 4 bases at V and 0 bases at J, with 10 bases in the middle. The CDR3 extends over 15 amino acids. This CDR3 reads CASSVRGNSYNEQFF. As DNA, the CDR3 is TGTGCCAGCAGTGTACGGGGGAACTCCTACAATGAGCAGTTCTTC.

The chain uses TRBV11-2 and TRBJ2-7; D uncertain. Trimming pared 5 bases from V and 1 base from J, leaving 24 bases between. Germline V gene data show CDR1 as SGHAT and CDR2 as FQNNGV. There are 18 residues in the CDR3. In DNA, the CDR3 is TGTGCCAGCAGCCCCCTGGGCAGCTCGTTCGATTTTTCCTACGAGCAGTACTTC. Its translation: CASSPLGSSFDFSYEQYF. Filled out from reference TRBV11-2 and TRBJ2-7, the complete variable domain reads EAGVAQSPRYKIIEKRQSVAFWCNPISGHATLYWYQQILGQGPKLLIQFQNNGVVDDSQLPKDRFSAERLKGVDSTLKIQPAKLEDSAVYLCASSPLGSSFDFSYEQYFGPGTRLTVT.

CDR3: CASSQPGGANTGELFF. CDR3 sequence (DNA): TGTGCCAGCAGCCAGCCTGGGGGCGCGAACACCGGGGAGCTGTTTTTT. V usage is TRBV3-1 (or the pseudogene TRBV3-2) and J usage is TRBJ2-2; maybe TRBD1 (6 bases). CDR3 length: 16 amino acids. The germline V gene has CDR1 LGHDT and CDR2 YNNKEL (reference sequence). V was clipped by 3 bases and J by 0 bases, with 11 bases between them.

The rearrangement uses TRBV3-1 (or the pseudogene TRBV3-2) and TRBJ1-6; D gene ambiguous. Trimming cost V 8 bases and J 10 bases, with 12 bases left between them. There are 12 residues in the CDR3. Germline values: CDR1 LGHDT, CDR2 YNNKEL (reference sequence). The DNA for the CDR3 is TGTGCCAGCTCCCTGGCAGAATCACCCCTCCACTTT. Its translation: CASSLAESPLHF.

The J gene is TRBJ1-1, the V gene TRBV3-1 (or the pseudogene TRBV3-2); possible D gene TRBD1, 5 bases. The V gene lost 7 bases and the J gene lost 1 base, with 10 bases spanning the gap. This CDR3 spans 13 amino acids. From germline, CDR1 is LGHDT and CDR2 YNNKEL (reference sequence). This chain's CDR3 is CASTRQSNTEAFF. The CDR3 DNA is TGTGCCAGCACCCGACAGTCGAACACTGAAGCTTTCTTT.

This clone was seen a handful of times. This chain uses TRBV6-7 with TRBJ1-2, with D tentatively TRBD1 (5 bases). TRBV6-7 is recorded as an ORF, its role being uncertain. This CDR3 region has 14 residues. Trimming took 3 bases from V and 4 from J, leaving 12 bases between them. The DNA for the CDR3 is TGTGCCAGCAGTTATTCGACAGCTAGCTATGGCTACACCTTC. Translated: CASSYSTASYGYTF.

About this clone: Additional DNA sequences in this sample encode the identical CDR3. The V call is TRBV5-5, the J call TRBJ1-5; D is unclear. CDR1 and CDR2 from the germline V gene are SGHKS and YYEKEE (reference sequence). This CDR3 is built from 15 residues. V was trimmed by 0 bases and J by 4 bases, leaving 11 bases between them. The CDR3 sequence: CASSLVAGGNQPQHF. CDR3 bases: TGTGCCAGCAGCTTGGTGGCAGGTGGGAATCAGCCCCAGCATTTT.

The chain joins TRBV3-1 (or the pseudogene TRBV3-2) to TRBJ1-2; D not certain. Germline V lookup: CDR1 LGHDT, CDR2 YNNKEL (reference sequence). Trimming stripped 0 bases from V and 5 bases from J, with 10 bases between. The CDR3 runs 14 residues. CDR3 sequence: CASSQDYWRYGYTF. Here the CDR3 DNA reads TGTGCCAGCAGCCAAGATTACTGGAGGTATGGCTACACCTTC.

The CDR3 spells CASSERGFNNSPLHF. For the CDR3, the DNA is TGTGCCAGCAGTGAAAGGGGCTTCAATAATTCACCCCTCCACTTT. The chain employs TRBV2 and TRBJ1-6; tentative D call: TRBD1 (5 bases). Germline V gene data show CDR1 as SNHLY and CDR2 as FYNNEI. The ends were cut back, 2 bases at V and 5 bases at J, with 10 bases in the middle. The CDR3 is made up of 15 amino acids.